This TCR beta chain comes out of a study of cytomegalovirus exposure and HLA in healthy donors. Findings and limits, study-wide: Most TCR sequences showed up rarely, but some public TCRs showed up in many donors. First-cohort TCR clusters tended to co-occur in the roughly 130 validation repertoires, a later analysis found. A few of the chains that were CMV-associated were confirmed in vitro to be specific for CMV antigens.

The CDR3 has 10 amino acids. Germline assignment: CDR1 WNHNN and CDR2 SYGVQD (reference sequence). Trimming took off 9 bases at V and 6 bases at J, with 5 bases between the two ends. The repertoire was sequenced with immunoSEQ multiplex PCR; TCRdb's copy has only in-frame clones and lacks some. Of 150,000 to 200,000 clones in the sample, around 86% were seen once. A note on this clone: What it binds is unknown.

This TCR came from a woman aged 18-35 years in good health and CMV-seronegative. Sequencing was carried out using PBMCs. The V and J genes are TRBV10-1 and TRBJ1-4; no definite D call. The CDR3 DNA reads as TGCGCCAGACTTGATGAAAAACTGTTTTTT. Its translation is CARLDEKLFF.